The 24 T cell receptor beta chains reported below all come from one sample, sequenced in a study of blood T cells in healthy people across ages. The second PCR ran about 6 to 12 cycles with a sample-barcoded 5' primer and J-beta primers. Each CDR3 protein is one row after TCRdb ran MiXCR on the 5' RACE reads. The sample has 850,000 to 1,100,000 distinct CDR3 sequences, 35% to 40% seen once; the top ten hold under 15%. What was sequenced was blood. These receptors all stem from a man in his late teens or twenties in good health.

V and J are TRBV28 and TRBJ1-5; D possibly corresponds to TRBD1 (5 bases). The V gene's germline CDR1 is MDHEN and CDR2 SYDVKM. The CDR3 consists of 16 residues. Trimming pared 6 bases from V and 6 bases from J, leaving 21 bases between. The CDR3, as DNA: TGTGCCAGCAGCCGTCGGCGAAGGGGAGAACGTCAGCCCCAGCATTTT. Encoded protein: CASSRRRRGERQPQHF.

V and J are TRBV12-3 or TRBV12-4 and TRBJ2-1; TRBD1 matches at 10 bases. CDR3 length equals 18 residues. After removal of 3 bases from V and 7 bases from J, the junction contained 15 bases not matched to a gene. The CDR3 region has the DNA TGTGCCAGCAGTTTCGGATTGTCTTTGGGACAGGGGAAGAATGAGCAGTTCTTC. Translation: CASSFGLSLGQGKNEQFF.

The chain's CDR3 is CASSKLRTGGNQPQHF. The CDR3 DNA sequence: TGTGCCAGCAGCAAACTCCGGACAGGAGGCAATCAGCCCCAGCATTTT. The genes are TRBV6-2 or TRBV6-3 and TRBJ1-5, with 7 positions matching TRBD1. This CDR3 is built from 16 residues. Unmatched junction bases numbered 10, after V lost 6 bases and J lost 2 bases. The germline CDR1 and CDR2 sequences are MNHEY and SVGEGT.

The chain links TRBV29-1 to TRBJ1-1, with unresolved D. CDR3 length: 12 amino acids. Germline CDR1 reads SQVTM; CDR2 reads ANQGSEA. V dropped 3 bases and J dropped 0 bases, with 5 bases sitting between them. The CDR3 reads CSVEAMNTEAFF. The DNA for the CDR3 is TGCAGCGTTGAGGCCATGAACACTGAAGCTTTCTTT.

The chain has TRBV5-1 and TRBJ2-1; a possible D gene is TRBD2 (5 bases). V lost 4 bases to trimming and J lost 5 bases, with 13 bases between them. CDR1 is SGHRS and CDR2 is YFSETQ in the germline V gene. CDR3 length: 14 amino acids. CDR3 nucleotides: TGCGCCAGCAGCCCTGGCCAGACTAACAATGAGCAGTTCTTC. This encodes CASSPGQTNNEQFF.

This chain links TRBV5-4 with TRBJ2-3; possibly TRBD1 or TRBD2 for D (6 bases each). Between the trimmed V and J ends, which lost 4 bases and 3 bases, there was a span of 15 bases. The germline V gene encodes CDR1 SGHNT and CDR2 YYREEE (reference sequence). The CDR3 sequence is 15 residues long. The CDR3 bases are TGTGCCAGCAGCACGAGACAGGAGGGGACAGATACGCAGTATTTT. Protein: CASSTRQEGTDTQYF.

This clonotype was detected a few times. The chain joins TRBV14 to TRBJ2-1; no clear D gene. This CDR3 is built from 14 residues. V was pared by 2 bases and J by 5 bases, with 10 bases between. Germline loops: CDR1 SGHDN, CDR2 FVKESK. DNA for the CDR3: TGTGCCAGCAGCCAAAAGGGTTTCGACAATGAGCAGTTCTTC. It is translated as CASSQKGFDNEQFF.

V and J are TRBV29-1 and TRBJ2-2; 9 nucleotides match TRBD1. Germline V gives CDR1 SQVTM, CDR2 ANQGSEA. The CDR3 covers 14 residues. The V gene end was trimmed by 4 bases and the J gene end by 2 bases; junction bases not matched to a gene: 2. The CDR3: CSVGGQGNTGELFF. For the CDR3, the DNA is TGCAGCGTTGGGGGACAGGGTAACACCGGGGAGCTGTTTTTT.

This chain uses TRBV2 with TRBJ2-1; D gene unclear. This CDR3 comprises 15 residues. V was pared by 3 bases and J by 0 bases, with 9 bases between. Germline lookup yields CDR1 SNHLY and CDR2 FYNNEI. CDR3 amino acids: CASSEQVGSYNEQFF. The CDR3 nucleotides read TGTGCCAGCAGTGAGCAGGTGGGCTCCTACAATGAGCAGTTCTTC.

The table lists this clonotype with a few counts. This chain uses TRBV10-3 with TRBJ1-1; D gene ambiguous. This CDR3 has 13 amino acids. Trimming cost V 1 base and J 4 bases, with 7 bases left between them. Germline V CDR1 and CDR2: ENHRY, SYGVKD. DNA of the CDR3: TGTGCCATCAGTGAGTTAGGTCCCACTGAAGCTTTCTTT. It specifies CAISELGPTEAFF.

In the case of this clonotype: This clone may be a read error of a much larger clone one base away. CDR3 bases: TGCAGCGTTGAAGGTCGAACAGGAAATGGCTACACCTTC. It codes for CSVEGRTGNGYTF. The genes are TRBV29-1 and TRBJ1-2; maybe TRBD1 (5 bases). Germline V lookup: CDR1 SQVTM, CDR2 ANQGSEA. V lost 1 base, J lost 6 bases, and 12 bases lay in between. The CDR3 loop spans 13 amino acids.

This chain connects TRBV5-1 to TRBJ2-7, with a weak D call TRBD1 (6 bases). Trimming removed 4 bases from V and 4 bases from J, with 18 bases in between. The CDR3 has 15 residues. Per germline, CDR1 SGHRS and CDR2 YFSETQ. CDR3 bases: TGCGCCAGCAGCCTTTGGACAGAAGGGTCGTACGAGCAGTACTTC. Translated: CASSLWTEGSYEQYF.

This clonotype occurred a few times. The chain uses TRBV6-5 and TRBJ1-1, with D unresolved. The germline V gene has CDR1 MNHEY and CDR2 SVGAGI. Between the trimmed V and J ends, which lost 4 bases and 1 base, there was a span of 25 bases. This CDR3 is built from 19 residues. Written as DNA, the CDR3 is TGTGCCAGCAGTTTTACGGGGAGTGTCGTCGGGTCAACGAACACTGAAGCTTTCTTT. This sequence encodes CASSFTGSVVGSTNTEAFF.

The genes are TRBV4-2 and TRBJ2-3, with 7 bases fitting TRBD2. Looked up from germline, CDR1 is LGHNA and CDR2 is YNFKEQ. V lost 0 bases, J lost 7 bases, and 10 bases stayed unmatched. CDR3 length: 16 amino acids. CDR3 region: CASSQEPRGGRNTQYF. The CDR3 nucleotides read TGTGCCAGCAGCCAAGAACCGAGGGGAGGGAGGAATACGCAGTATTTT.

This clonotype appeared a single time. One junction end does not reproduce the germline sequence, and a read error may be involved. As DNA, the CDR3 is TGTGCCACCCGCAGAGATTCGGACAAACATGAAAAACTGTTTTTT. As protein: CATRRDSDKHEKLFF. The chain links TRBV15 to TRBJ1-4; D perhaps matches TRBD1 (5 bases). Germline V gene data show CDR1 as LNHNV and CDR2 as YYDKDF (reference sequence). The CDR3 extends over 15 amino acids.

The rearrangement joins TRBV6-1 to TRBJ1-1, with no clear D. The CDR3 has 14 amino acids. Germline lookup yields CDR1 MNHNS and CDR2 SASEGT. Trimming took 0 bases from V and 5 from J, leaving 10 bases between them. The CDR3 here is CASSEAPLGTEAFF. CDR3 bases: TGTGCCAGCAGTGAAGCGCCCTTGGGGACTGAAGCTTTCTTT.

The CDR3 nucleotides are TGTGCCAGCTCATCTGGGACAGGGGCTTTCAATGAGCAGTTCTTC. Its protein is CASSSGTGAFNEQFF. The chain carries TRBV18 and TRBJ2-1, with 10 bases matching TRBD1. The ends lost 5 bases at V and 6 bases at J; junction bases unmatched: 7. CDR3 length equals 15 residues. Germline V lookup: CDR1 KGHSH, CDR2 LQKENI.

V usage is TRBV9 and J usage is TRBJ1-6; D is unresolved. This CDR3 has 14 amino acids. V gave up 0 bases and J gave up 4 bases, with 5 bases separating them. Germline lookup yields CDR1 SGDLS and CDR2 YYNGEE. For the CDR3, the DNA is TGTGCCAGCAGCGTAGTCCCGTATAATTCACCCCTCCACTTT. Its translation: CASSVVPYNSPLHF.

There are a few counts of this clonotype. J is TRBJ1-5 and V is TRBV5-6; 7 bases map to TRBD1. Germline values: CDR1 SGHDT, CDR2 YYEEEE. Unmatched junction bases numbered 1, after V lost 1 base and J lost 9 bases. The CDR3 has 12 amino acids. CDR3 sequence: CASSLRGRPQHF. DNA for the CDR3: TGTGCCAGCAGCTTGAGGGGGCGGCCCCAGCATTTT.

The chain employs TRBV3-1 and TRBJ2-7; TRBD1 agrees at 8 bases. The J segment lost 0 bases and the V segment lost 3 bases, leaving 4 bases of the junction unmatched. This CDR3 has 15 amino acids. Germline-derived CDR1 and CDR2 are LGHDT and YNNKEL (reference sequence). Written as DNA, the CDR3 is TGTGCCAGCAGCCAGGAAGGACAGGGCTCCTACGAGCAGTACTTC. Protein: CASSQEGQGSYEQYF.

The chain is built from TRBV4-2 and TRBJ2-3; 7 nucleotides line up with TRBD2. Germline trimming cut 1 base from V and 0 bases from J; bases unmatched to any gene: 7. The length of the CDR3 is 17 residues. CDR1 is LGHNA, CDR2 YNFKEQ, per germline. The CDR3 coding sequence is TGTGCCAGCAGCCAAGTTGTCCAGCGGGGAAGCACAGATACGCAGTATTTT. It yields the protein CASSQVVQRGSTDTQYF.

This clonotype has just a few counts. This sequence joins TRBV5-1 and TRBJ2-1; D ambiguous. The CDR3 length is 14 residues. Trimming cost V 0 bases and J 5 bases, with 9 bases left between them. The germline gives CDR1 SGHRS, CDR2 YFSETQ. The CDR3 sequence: CASSLVAVHNEQFF. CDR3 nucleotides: TGCGCCAGCAGCTTGGTAGCAGTGCACAATGAGCAGTTCTTC. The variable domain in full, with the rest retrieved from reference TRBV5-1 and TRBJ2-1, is KAGVTQTPRYLIKTRGQQVTLSCSPISGHRSVSWYQQTPGQGLQFLFEYFSETQRNKGNFPGRFSGRQFSNSRSEMNVSTLELGDSALYLCASSLVAVHNEQFFGPGTRLTVL.

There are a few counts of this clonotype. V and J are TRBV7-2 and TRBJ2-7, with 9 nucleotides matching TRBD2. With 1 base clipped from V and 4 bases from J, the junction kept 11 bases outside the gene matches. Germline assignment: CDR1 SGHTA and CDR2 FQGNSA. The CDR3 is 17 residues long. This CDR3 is CASSLVLRGGLRYEQYF. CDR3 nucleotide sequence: TGTGCCAGCAGCTTAGTATTGCGGGGGGGCCTTCGGTACGAGCAGTACTTC. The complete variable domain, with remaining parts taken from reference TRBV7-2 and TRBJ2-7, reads GAGVSQSPSNKVTEKGKDVELRCDPISGHTALYWYRQSLGQGLEFLIYFQGNSAPDKSGLPSDRFSAERTGGSVSTLTIQRTQQEDSAVYLCASSLVLRGGLRYEQYFGPGTRLTVT.

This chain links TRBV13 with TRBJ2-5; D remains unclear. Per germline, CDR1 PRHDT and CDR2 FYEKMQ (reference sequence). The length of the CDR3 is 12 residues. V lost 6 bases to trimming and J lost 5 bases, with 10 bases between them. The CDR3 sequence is CASSLPSETQYF. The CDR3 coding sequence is TGTGCCAGCAGTCTACCCTCGGAGACCCAGTACTTC.